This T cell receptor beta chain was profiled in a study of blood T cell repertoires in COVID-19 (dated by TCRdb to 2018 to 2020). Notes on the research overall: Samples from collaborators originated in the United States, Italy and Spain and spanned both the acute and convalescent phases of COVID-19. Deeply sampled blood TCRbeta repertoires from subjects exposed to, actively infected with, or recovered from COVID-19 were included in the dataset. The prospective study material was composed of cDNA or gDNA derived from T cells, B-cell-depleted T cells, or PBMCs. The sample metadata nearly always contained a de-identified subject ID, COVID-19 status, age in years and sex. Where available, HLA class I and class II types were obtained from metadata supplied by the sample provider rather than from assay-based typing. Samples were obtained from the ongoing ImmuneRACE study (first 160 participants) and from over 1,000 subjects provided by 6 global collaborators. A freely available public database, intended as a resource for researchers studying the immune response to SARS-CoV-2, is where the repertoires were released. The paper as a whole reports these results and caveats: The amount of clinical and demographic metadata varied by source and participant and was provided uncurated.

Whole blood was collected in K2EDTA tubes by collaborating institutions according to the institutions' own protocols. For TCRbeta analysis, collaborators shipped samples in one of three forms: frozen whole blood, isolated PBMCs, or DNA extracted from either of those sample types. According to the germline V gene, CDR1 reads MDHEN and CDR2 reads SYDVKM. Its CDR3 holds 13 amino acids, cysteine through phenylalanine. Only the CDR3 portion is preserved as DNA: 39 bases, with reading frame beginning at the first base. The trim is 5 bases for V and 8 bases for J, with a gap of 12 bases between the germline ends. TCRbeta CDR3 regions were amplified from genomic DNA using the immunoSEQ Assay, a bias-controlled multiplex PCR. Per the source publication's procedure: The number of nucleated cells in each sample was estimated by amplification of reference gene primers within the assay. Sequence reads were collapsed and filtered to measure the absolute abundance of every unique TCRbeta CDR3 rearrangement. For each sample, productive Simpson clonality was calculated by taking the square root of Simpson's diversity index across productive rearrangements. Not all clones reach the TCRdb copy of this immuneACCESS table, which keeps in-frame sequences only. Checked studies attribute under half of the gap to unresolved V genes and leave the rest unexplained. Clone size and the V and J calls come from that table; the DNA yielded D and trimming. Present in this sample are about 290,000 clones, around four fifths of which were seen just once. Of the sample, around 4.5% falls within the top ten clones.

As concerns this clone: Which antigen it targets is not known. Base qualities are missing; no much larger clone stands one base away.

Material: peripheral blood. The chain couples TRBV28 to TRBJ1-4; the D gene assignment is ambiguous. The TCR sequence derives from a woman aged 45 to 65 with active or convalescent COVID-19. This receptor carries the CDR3 CASSRGIGEKLFF. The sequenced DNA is TGTGCCAGCAGTCGGGGAATTGGCGAAAAACTGTTTTTT. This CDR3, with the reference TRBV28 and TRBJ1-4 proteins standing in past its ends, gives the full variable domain DVKVTQSSRYLVKRTGEKVFLECVQDMDHENMFWYRQDPGLGLRLIYFSYDVKMKEKGDIPEGYSVSREKKERFSLILESASTNQTSMYLCASSRGIGEKLFFGSGTQLSVL.